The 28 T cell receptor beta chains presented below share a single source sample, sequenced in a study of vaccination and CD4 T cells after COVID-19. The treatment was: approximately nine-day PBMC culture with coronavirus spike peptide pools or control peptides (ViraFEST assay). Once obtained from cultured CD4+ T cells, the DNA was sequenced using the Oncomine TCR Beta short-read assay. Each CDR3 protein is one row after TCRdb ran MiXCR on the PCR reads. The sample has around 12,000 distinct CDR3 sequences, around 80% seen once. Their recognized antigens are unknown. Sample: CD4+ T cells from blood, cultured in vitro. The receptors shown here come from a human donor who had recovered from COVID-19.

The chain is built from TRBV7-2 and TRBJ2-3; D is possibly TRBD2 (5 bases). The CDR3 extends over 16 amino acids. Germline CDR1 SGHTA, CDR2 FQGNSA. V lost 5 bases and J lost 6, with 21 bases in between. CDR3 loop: CASSPTWTEPLDTQYF. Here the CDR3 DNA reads TGTGCCAGCAGCCCTACCTGGACTGAACCCCTGGATACGCAGTATTTT.

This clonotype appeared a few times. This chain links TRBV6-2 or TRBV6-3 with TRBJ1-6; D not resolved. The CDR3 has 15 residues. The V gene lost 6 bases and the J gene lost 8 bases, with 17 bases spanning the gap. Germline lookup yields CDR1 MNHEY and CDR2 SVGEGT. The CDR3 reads CASRPITDRHSPLHF. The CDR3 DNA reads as TGTGCCAGCAGGCCGATTACTGATCGCCATTCACCCCTCCACTTT.

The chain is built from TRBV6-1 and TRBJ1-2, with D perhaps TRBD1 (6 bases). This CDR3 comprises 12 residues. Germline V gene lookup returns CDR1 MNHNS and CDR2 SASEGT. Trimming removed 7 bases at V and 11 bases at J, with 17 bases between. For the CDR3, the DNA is TGTGCCAGCAAAAGCAGACAGGAATATTACACCTTC. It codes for CASKSRQEYYTF.

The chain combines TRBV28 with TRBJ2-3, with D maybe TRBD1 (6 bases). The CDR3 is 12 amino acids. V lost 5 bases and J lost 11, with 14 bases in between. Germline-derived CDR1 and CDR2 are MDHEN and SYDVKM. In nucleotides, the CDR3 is TGTGCCAGCAGTGGGGGCGCCCGGAGGCAGTATTTT. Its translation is CASSGGARRQYF.

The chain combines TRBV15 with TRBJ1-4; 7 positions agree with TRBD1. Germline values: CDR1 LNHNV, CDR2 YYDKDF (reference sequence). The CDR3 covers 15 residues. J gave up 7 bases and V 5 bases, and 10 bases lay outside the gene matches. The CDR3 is CATSDRRQGVEKLFF. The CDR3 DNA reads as TGTGCCACCAGCGATCGAAGACAGGGAGTTGAAAAACTGTTTTTT.

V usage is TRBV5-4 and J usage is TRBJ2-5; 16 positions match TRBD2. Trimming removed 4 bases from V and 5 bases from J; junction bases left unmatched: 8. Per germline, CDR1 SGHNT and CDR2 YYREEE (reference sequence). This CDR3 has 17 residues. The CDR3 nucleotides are TGTGCCAGCAGCCCAGGGACTAGCGGGGGGGCCGGGGAGACCCAGTACTTC. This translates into CASSPGTSGGAGETQYF. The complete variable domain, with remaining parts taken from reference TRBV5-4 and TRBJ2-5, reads ETGVTQSPTHLIKTRGQQVTLRCSSQSGHNTVSWYQQALGQGPQFIFQYYREEENGRGNFPPRFSGLQFPNYSSELNVNALELDDSALYLCASSPGTSGGAGETQYFGPGTRLLVL.

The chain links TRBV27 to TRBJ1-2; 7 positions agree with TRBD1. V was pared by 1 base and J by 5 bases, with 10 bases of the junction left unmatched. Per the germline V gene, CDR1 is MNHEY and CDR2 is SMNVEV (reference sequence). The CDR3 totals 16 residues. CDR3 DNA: TGTGCCAGCAGTTTATACTGGGACAGCCGACCTTATGGCTACACCTTC. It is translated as CASSLYWDSRPYGYTF.

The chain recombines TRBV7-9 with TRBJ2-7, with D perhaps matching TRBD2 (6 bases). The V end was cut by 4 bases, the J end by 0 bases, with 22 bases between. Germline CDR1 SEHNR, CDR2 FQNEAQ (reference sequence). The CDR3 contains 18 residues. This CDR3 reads CASSSGGWTGISSYEQYF. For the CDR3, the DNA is TGTGCCAGCAGCTCCGGGGGATGGACGGGCATCAGCTCCTACGAGCAGTACTTC. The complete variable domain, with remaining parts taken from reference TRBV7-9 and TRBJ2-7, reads DTGVSQNPRHKITKRGQNVTFRCDPISEHNRLYWYRQTLGQGPEFLTYFQNEAQLEKSRLLSDRFSAERPKGSFSTLEIQRTEQGDSAMYLCASSSGGWTGISSYEQYFGPGTRLTVT.

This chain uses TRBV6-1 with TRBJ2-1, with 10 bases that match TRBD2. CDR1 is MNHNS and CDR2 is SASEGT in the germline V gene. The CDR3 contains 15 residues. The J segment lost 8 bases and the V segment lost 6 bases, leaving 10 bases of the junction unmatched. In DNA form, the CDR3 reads TGTGCCAGCAGCACACTAGCGGGGAGCCAGGATGAGCAGTTCTTC. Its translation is CASSTLAGSQDEQFF.

CDR3 sequence (DNA): TGCGCCAGCAGCTTGAATACGGGGAAAGCGAACACTGAAGCTTTCTTT. This encodes CASSLNTGKANTEAFF. V gene TRBV5-1 combines with J gene TRBJ1-1; D uncertain. Germline assignment: CDR1 SGHRS and CDR2 YFSETQ. The CDR3 has 16 residues. Trimming took off 1 base at V and 1 base at J, with 14 bases between the two ends.

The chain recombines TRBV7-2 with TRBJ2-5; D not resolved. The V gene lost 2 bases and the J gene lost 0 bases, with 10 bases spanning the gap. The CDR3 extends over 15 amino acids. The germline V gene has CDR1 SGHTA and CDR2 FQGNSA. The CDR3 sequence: CASSLRAGHQETQYF. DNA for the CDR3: TGTGCCAGCAGCTTACGAGCCGGGCACCAAGAGACCCAGTACTTC.

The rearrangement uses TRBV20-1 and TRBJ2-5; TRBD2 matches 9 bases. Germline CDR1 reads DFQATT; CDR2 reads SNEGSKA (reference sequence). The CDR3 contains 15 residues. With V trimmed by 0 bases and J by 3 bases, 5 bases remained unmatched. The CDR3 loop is CSARDLRLAEETQYF. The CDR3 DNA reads TGCAGTGCTAGAGACCTCAGACTAGCGGAAGAGACCCAGTACTTC.

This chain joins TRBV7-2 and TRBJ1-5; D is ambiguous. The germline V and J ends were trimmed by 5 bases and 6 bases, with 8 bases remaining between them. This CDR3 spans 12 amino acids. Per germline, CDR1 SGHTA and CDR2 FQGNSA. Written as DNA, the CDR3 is TGTGCCAGCAGCCCCGGCGGTCAGCCCCAGCATTTT. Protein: CASSPGGQPQHF.

The CDR3 loop reads CASSSRRDGLFGYTF. DNA of the CDR3: TGTGCCAGCAGCAGCCGCCGGGACGGCCTTTTTGGCTACACCTTC. J is TRBJ1-2 and V is TRBV7-8, with a tentative D call TRBD1 (5 bases). The CDR3 sequence is 15 residues long. Trimming stripped 5 bases from V and 7 bases from J, with 20 bases between. Germline lookup yields CDR1 SGHVS and CDR2 FQNEAQ.

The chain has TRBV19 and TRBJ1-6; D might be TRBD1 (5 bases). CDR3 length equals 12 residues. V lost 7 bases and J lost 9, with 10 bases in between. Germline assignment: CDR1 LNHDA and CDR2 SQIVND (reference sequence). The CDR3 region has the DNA TGTGCCAGTACCCAGGGAGGTTCACCCCTCCACTTT. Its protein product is CASTQGGSPLHF. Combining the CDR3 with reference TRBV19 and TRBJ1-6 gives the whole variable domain DGGITQSPKYLFRKEGQNVTLSCEQNLNHDAMYWYRQDPGQGLRLIYYSQIVNDFQKGDIAEGYSVSREKKESFPLTVTSAQKNPTAFYLCASTQGGSPLHFGNGTRLTVT.

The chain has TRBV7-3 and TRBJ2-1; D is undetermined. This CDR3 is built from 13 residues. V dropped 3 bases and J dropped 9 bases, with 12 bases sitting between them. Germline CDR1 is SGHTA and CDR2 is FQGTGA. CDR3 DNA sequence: TGTGCCAGCAGCTTTCCCCCCAAGGGTGAGCAGTTCTTC. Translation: CASSFPPKGEQFF. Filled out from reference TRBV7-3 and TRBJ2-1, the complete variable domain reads GAGVSQTPSNKVTEKGKYVELRCDPISGHTALYWYRQSLGQGPEFLIYFQGTGAADDSGLPNDRFFAVRPEGSVSTLKIQRTERGDSAVYLCASSFPPKGEQFFGPGTRLTVL.

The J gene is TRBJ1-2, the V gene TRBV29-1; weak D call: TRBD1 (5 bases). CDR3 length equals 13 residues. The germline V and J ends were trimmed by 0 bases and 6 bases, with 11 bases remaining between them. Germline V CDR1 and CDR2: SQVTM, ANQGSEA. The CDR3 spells CSVEDPSRDGYTF. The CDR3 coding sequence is TGCAGCGTTGAAGACCCTTCCAGGGATGGCTACACCTTC.

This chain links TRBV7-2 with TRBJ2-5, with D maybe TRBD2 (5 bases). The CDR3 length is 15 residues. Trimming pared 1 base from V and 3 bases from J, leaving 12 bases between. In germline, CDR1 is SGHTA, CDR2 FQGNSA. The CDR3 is CASSLGSGTEETQYF. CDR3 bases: TGTGCCAGCAGCTTAGGGTCGGGAACAGAAGAGACCCAGTACTTC.

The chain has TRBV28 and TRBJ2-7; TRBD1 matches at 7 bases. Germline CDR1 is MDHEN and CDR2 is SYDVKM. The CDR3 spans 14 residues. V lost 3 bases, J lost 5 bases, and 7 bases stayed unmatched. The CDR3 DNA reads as TGTGCCAGCAGTTTGGGACAGATTCTCAACGAGCAGTACTTC. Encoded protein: CASSLGQILNEQYF.

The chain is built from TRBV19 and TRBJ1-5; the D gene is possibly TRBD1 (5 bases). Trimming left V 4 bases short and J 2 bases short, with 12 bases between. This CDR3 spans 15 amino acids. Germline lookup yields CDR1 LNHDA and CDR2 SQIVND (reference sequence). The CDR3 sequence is CASSTQRGGNQPQHF. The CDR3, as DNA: TGTGCCAGTAGTACCCAACGGGGGGGCAATCAGCCCCAGCATTTT.

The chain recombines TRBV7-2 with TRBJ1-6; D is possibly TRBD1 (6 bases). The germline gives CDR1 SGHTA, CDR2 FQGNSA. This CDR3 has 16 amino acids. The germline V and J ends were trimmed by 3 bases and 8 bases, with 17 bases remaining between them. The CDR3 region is CASSLRGQGQYSPLHF. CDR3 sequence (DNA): TGTGCCAGCAGCTTGAGAGGTCAGGGACAATATTCACCCCTCCACTTT.

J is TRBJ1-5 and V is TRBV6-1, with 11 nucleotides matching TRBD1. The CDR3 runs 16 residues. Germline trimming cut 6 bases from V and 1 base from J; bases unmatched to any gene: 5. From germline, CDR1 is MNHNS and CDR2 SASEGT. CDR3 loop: CASRRGTGGSNQPQHF. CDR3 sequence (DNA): TGTGCCAGCAGAAGAGGGACAGGGGGGAGCAATCAGCCCCAGCATTTT.

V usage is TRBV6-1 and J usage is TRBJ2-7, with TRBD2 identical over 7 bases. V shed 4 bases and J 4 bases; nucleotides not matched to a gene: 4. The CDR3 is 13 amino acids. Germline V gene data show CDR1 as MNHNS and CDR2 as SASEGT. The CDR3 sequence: CASSGEGLYEQYF. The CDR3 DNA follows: TGTGCCAGCAGTGGGGAGGGTTTGTACGAGCAGTACTTC.

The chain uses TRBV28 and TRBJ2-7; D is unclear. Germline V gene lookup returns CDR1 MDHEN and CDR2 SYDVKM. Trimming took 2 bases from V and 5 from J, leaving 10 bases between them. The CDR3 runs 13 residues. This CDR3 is CASSLPGSDEQYF. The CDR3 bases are TGTGCCAGCAGTTTACCGGGTTCCGACGAGCAGTACTTC. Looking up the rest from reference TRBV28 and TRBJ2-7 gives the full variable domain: DVKVTQSSRYLVKRTGEKVFLECVQDMDHENMFWYRQDPGLGLRLIYFSYDVKMKEKGDIPEGYSVSREKKERFSLILESASTNQTSMYLCASSLPGSDEQYFGPGTRLTVT.

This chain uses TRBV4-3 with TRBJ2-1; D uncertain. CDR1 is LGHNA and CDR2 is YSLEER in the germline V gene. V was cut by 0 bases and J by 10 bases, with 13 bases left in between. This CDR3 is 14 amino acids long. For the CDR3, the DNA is TGCGCCAGCAGCCAAGATTGGGCGAAAGGAGAGCAGTTCTTC. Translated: CASSQDWAKGEQFF.

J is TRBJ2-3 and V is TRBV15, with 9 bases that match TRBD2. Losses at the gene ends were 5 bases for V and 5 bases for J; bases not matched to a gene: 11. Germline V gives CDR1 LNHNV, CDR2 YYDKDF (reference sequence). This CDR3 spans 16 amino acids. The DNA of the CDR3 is TGTGCCACCAGCGTTTTAGCGGGAGTCGGGCAAGATACGCAGTATTTT. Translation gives CATSVLAGVGQDTQYF. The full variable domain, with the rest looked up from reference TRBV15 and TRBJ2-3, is DAMVIQNPRYQVTQFGKPVTLSCSQTLNHNVMYWYQQKSSQAPKLLFHYYDKDFNNEADTPDNFQSRRPNTSFCFLDIRSPGLGDTAMYLCATSVLAGVGQDTQYFGPGTRLTVL.

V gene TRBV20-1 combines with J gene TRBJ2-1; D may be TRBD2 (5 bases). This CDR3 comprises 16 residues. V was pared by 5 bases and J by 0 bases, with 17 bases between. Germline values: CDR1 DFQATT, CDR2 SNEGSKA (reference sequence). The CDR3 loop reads CSAPRRTGSSYNEQFF. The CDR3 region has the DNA TGCAGTGCTCCGAGGCGGACGGGGAGCTCCTACAATGAGCAGTTCTTC.

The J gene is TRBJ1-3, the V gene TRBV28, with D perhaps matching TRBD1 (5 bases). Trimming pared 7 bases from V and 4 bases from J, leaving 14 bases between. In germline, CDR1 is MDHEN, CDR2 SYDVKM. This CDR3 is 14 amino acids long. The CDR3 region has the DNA TGTGCCAGCATTCAACTTCGGGACGGAAACACCATATATTTT. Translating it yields CASIQLRDGNTIYF.